The sequence of this TCR beta chain was determined in a study of T-cell reconstitution after alpha-beta-depleted transplantation in children. Regarding this clonotype: Its antigen remains unknown.

A library of TCRbeta sequences, prepared with unique molecular identifiers, was generated. One entry per CDR3 protein, called by TCRdb with MiXCR from the PCR reads. The sample yields 500,000 to 750,000 distinct CDR3 sequences, approximately 30% seen once. Study findings and constraints: Reported findings indicate that, about two months after transplant, alpha-beta T cells came from several hundred expanded clones, which were derived from non-depleted graft cells. Fresh T-cell production supplied most of the T-cell counts and diversity seen one year after transplant. Recipient T cells and thymic progenitors that survived were the source of the high TCRbeta diversity seen at day 60 in some patients.

The V and J ends lost 0 bases and 8 bases, in that order; junction bases with no gene match: 13. This CDR3 is 19 amino acids long. Germline V CDR1 and CDR2: SGHRS, YFSETQ. V usage is TRBV5-1 and J usage is TRBJ2-1; 14 bases fit TRBD2. The source is a boy in the first two years of life with Wiskott-Aldrich syndrome, due to receive a stem cell transplant. The sequenced sample was PBMCs, obtained before TCRalphabeta/CD19-depleted stem cell transplant. The CDR3 region has the DNA TGCGCCAGCAGCTTGGTATTCCCCGGGACTAGCGGGAGCGGCGATGAGCAGTTCTTC. Protein: CASSLVFPGTSGSGDEQFF.